These T cell receptor beta chains were read from a single sample in a study of T-cell memory formation after mild COVID-19. TCRdb called the 5' RACE reads again in MiXCR, with one record for every CDR3 protein. Of about 430,000 distinct CDR3 sequences in the sample, more than 15% were seen once. Sequencing was performed on PBMCs or a T cell subset sorted from them (not recorded which). These receptors were taken from a young man who had mild COVID-19 (a few samples of this study predate the infection). Cell type and time point are not known. CDR3s include the opening cysteine and the closing phenylalanine or tryptophan. D genes are given only for firm matches. The size field is filled for only some rows; it gives once, few, many or a size class.

J gene: TRBJ1-1
D gene: .
clone size: .
V gene: TRBV7-9
CDR3 DNA: TGTGCCAGCAGCTTAGCCCGTTTTGGGCAGAGATTCTCGGCTTTCTTT
CDR3 protein: CASSLARFGQRFSAFF

J gene: TRBJ1-1
D gene: .
clone size: once
V gene: TRBV6-5
CDR3 DNA: TGTGCCAGCAGTTTAGGACAGAGGTCTGAAGCTTTCTTT
CDR3 protein: CASSLGQRSEAFF

J gene: TRBJ2-7
D gene: .
clone size: few
V gene: TRBV5-1
CDR3 DNA: TGCGCCAGCGGGGCCGAGCAGTACTTC
CDR3 protein: CASGAEQYF

J gene: TRBJ1-6
D gene: .
clone size: few
V gene: TRBV20-1
CDR3 DNA: TGCAGTGCCCCCTCCGGCGGGTTTGTGGGTTCACCCCTCCACTTT
CDR3 protein: CSAPSGGFVGSPLHF

J gene: TRBJ2-1
D gene: TRBD2
clone size: .
V gene: TRBV20-1
CDR3 DNA: TGCAGTGCTAGAGATGGGACTAGCCAACCCTACAATGAGCAGTTCTTC
CDR3 protein: CSARDGTSQPYNEQFF

J gene: TRBJ1-2
D gene: TRBD1
clone size: few
V gene: TRBV12-3/TRBV12-4
CDR3 DNA: TGTGCCAGCAGTTTAGGCAGGGGGGCCCATGGCTACACCTTC
CDR3 protein: CASSLGRGAHGYTF

J gene: TRBJ2-3
D gene: .
clone size: .
V gene: TRBV29-1
CDR3 DNA: TGCAGCGTTGGGCGGGGCCTCGGGTCGACGCAGTATTTT
CDR3 protein: CSVGRGLGSTQYF

J gene: TRBJ2-1
D gene: .
clone size: .
V gene: TRBV12-3/TRBV12-4
CDR3 DNA: TGTGCCAGCAGCCGTGATCTCGGGGACCCGTTCTTC
CDR3 protein: CASSRDLGDPFF

J gene: TRBJ1-6
D gene: TRBD1
clone size: .
V gene: TRBV4-1
CDR3 DNA: TGCGCCAGCAGCCTCCAAGGACAGGGTGGTGATTCACCCCTCCACTTT
CDR3 protein: CASSLQGQGGDSPLHF

J gene: TRBJ2-3
D gene: TRBD1
clone size: .
V gene: TRBV4-3
CDR3 DNA: TGCGCCAGCAGCCAAGATTTGAGACAGGGTCTCGGGGAGACGCAGTATTTT
CDR3 protein: CASSQDLRQGLGETQYF

J gene: TRBJ2-5
D gene: .
clone size: few
V gene: TRBV7-7
CDR3 DNA: TGTGCTAGCAGCTCCTTGGCAGGGACCCTTGGAGAGACCCAGTACTTC
CDR3 protein: CASSSLAGTLGETQYF

J gene: TRBJ1-1
D gene: TRBD1
clone size: .
V gene: TRBV4-2
CDR3 DNA: TGTGCCAGCAGGAATACAGGGGGAAACACTGAAGCTTTCTTT
CDR3 protein: CASRNTGGNTEAFF

J gene: TRBJ2-2
D gene: TRBD1
clone size: .
V gene: TRBV25-1
CDR3 DNA: TGTGCCAGCAGTGAATGGGACAGGGGGAACACCGGGGAGCTGTTTTTT
CDR3 protein: CASSEWDRGNTGELFF

J gene: TRBJ2-3
D gene: .
clone size: many
V gene: TRBV5-6
CDR3 DNA: TGTGCCAGCAGCCGCGCGGATACGCAGTATTTT
CDR3 protein: CASSRADTQYF

J gene: TRBJ2-3
D gene: .
clone size: few
V gene: TRBV7-9
CDR3 DNA: TGTGCCAGCAGCCAATTACAGGGCACGCAGTATTTT
CDR3 protein: CASSQLQGTQYF

J gene: TRBJ1-3
D gene: .
clone size: few
V gene: TRBV6-5
CDR3 DNA: TGTGCCAGCATTTCTGGAAACACCATATATTTT
CDR3 protein: CASISGNTIYF

J gene: TRBJ1-6
D gene: .
clone size: .
V gene: TRBV30
CDR3 DNA: TGTGCCTGGGGGAGGAGCTCCTATAATTCACCCCTCCACTTT
CDR3 protein: CAWGRSSYNSPLHF

J gene: TRBJ1-5
D gene: .
clone size: few
V gene: TRBV4-1
CDR3 DNA: TGCGCCAGCAGCACCACAGGGATCCAGCCCCAGCATTTT
CDR3 protein: CASSTTGIQPQHF

J gene: TRBJ2-7
D gene: .
clone size: .
V gene: TRBV7-9
CDR3 DNA: TGTGCCAGCAGCGAAGTTCGGACCTACGAGCAGTACTTC
CDR3 protein: CASSEVRTYEQYF

J gene: TRBJ2-3
D gene: .
clone size: few
V gene: TRBV15
CDR3 DNA: TGTGCCACCAGCAGAGTGGGACCGTGGACCCAGGCAGATACGCAGTATTTT
CDR3 protein: CATSRVGPWTQADTQYF

J gene: TRBJ2-1
D gene: TRBD2
clone size: many
V gene: TRBV11-2
CDR3 DNA: TGTGCCAGCAGCTCCCCTCTGAGCGGGGGATTCGACAATGAGCAGTTCTTC
CDR3 protein: CASSSPLSGGFDNEQFF

J gene: TRBJ1-5
D gene: .
clone size: .
V gene: TRBV4-1
CDR3 DNA: TGCGCCAGCAGCACCCACCATCCTCAGGGAAATCAGCCCCAGCATTTT
CDR3 protein: CASSTHHPQGNQPQHF

J gene: TRBJ2-3
D gene: TRBD2
clone size: many
V gene: TRBV6-5
CDR3 DNA: TGTGCCAGCAGTTACGTGGCGGGGGGGCGAATAAAGGGCCGAGATACGCAGTATTTT
CDR3 protein: CASSYVAGGRIKGRDTQYF

J gene: TRBJ1-1
D gene: .
clone size: .
V gene: TRBV7-8
CDR3 DNA: TGTGCCAGCAGCCATCCATTGGGTGAAGCTTTCTTT
CDR3 protein: CASSHPLGEAFF

J gene: TRBJ2-2
D gene: .
clone size: .
V gene: TRBV20-1
CDR3 DNA: TGCAGTGCTAGAGATCAAGGGAACACCGGGGAGCTGTTTTTT
CDR3 protein: CSARDQGNTGELFF

J gene: TRBJ2-1
D gene: TRBD1
clone size: few
V gene: TRBV5-6
CDR3 DNA: TGTGCCAGCAGCTTCCGGGACAGGGGGCGAAATGAGCAGTTCTTC
CDR3 protein: CASSFRDRGRNEQFF

J gene: TRBJ1-1
D gene: .
clone size: few
V gene: TRBV18
CDR3 DNA: TGTGCCAGCTCATCCAACAGGGCCCTGAACACTGAAGCTTTCTTT
CDR3 protein: CASSSNRALNTEAFF

J gene: TRBJ1-2
D gene: TRBD1
clone size: few
V gene: TRBV5-1
CDR3 DNA: TGCGCCAGCAGCATGGGACAGGGGGCTGCCTATGGCTACACCTTC
CDR3 protein: CASSMGQGAAYGYTF

J gene: TRBJ1-5
D gene: .
clone size: few
V gene: TRBV27
CDR3 DNA: TGTGCCAGCAGTTTATCGACAGGAGGTCAGCCCCAGCATTTT
CDR3 protein: CASSLSTGGQPQHF

J gene: TRBJ2-1
D gene: .
clone size: few
V gene: TRBV9
CDR3 DNA: TGTGCCAGCAGCGTACAACTAGCTTCCCTTCCGGAGCAGTTCTTC
CDR3 protein: CASSVQLASLPEQFF

J gene: TRBJ1-6
D gene: TRBD1
clone size: few
V gene: TRBV7-2
CDR3 DNA: TGTGCCAGCAGCTACCTGGACAGGGACCCTCACTTT
CDR3 protein: CASSYLDRDPHF

J gene: TRBJ2-1
D gene: TRBD2
clone size: few
V gene: TRBV3-1
CDR3 DNA: TGTGCCAGCAGCCCCCTTACGGGGGGGCCCGGCGATGAGCAGTTCTTC
CDR3 protein: CASSPLTGGPGDEQFF

J gene: TRBJ2-5
D gene: .
clone size: .
V gene: TRBV15
CDR3 DNA: TGTGCCACCAGCAGAGATGAAGAGACCCAGTACTTC
CDR3 protein: CATSRDEETQYF

J gene: TRBJ2-5
D gene: .
clone size: many
V gene: TRBV5-6
CDR3 DNA: TGTGCCAGCAGCTTCCCGGGGGAGACCCAGTACTTC
CDR3 protein: CASSFPGETQYF

J gene: TRBJ1-1
D gene: .
clone size: many
V gene: TRBV16
CDR3 DNA: TGTGCCAGCAGCCAAACCTTGAACACTGAAGCTTTCTTT
CDR3 protein: CASSQTLNTEAFF

J gene: TRBJ2-1
D gene: TRBD2
clone size: .
V gene: TRBV11-2
CDR3 DNA: TGTGCCAGCAGCCCTAGAGGAGGCGGGGGAGTACACAATGAGCAGTTCTTC
CDR3 protein: CASSPRGGGGVHNEQFF

J gene: TRBJ2-1
D gene: TRBD2
clone size: .
V gene: TRBV7-2
CDR3 DNA: TGTGCCAGCAGCCACCCCGCGGGACTAGCGGGGGAGTCTCATGAGCAGTTCTTC
CDR3 protein: CASSHPAGLAGESHEQFF

J gene: TRBJ2-1
D gene: .
clone size: few
V gene: TRBV18
CDR3 DNA: TGTGCCAGCTCACCGCCCAGGGGCCCCAATGAGCAGTTCTTC
CDR3 protein: CASSPPRGPNEQFF

J gene: TRBJ2-2
D gene: .
clone size: .
V gene: TRBV10-3
CDR3 DNA: TGTGCCATCAGTCCGAACAGGGACGCCGGGGAGCTGTTTTTT
CDR3 protein: CAISPNRDAGELFF

J gene: TRBJ2-3
D gene: TRBD1
clone size: .
V gene: TRBV29-1
CDR3 DNA: TGCAGCGCCGACAGGGGGGAGACAGATACGCAGTATTTT
CDR3 protein: CSADRGETDTQYF

J gene: TRBJ2-3
D gene: TRBD1
clone size: many
V gene: TRBV11-2
CDR3 DNA: TGTGCCAGCAGCTTAGAAGGGGGCCTCAAGGTGGATACGCAGTATTTT
CDR3 protein: CASSLEGGLKVDTQYF